This TCR beta chain appears in the sequencing data of a study of CD8+ T cells in alopecia areata (dated by TCRdb to the late 2010s). With respect to the entire study: Treated patients were enrolled in an open-label pilot trial of oral tofacitinib, 5 to 10 mg twice daily, for moderate-to-severe alopecia areata. Tofacitinib was administered for 6 to 18 months, and 6 months of follow-up off drug were then conducted to assess delayed response and recurrence. For the treated patients, the SALT score, which quantifies what percentage of scalp surface area is affected, served as the measure of disease severity. The study used high-throughput TCRbeta sequencing to examine T cell clonal expansion in alopecia areata, in both the C3H/HeJ mouse model and human patients. Scalp tissue and sorted CD4+ and CD8+ peripheral blood T cells from patchy and totalis/universalis alopecia areata patients and from healthy controls were covered by human TCRbeta sequencing. Patients on tofacitinib were biopsied at baseline and after 4 and 24 weeks of treatment, and several of the patients also had a later scalp biopsy. Scalp clonality was compared among normal scalp (n=4), patchy alopecia areata scalp (n=8), and alopecia totalis/universalis scalp (n=8). RNA was obtained with the PAXgene miRNA kit for fixed scalp, the miRNeasy kit for PBMCs, and the RNeasy kit for mouse skin. TCRbeta CDR3 regions were amplified by immunoSEQ multiplex PCR with 35 Vbeta forward and 13 Jbeta reverse primers.

V and J lose 6 bases and 6 bases, and a span of 17 bases separates them. There are 15 amino acids in the CDR3, from cysteine to phenylalanine inclusive. Here the CDR3 DNA is all that survives: 45 bases in frame from base 1. For CDR1 and CDR2, the germline V gene lists ENHRY and SYGVKD. The protocol used for the library was the immunoSEQ multiplex PCR assay. To provide template for TCR sequencing, every sample had RNA extracted and reverse transcribed into cDNA. First-strand cDNA was synthesized using SuperScript III with a 2:1 mix of oligo-dT and random hexamers. A synthetic immune receptor repertoire was used to measure amplification bias, and any remaining bias was corrected computationally. The authors' pipeline ran thus. After raw reads were preprocessed to remove errors, the CDR3 was defined following IMGT conventions as running from the conserved cysteine to phenylalanine. Clonality was calculated as 1 minus Shannon entropy normalized by log2 of the number of productive unique TCRs. Whether each scalp clone was CD4 or CD8 was inferred by checking scalp TCRbeta sequences against the CD4 and CD8 repertoires from sorted blood. In TCRdb, the immuneACCESS table is reduced to in-frame sequences with V and J assigned. These tables do not hold every clone; where another copy was compared, an unresolved V gene accounts for under half, and the others remain unexplained. That table supplies the V and J calls and clone size; D and trimming were determined from the DNA. For this sample there are over 95,000 clones; less than 60% appear just once. Roughly 3.5% of the sample goes to the ten largest clones.

The meaning of the sample's time point label: about 25 weeks on oral tofacitinib. This specimen's treatment or condition label, per the study, means: oral pan-JAK inhibitor, 5-10 mg twice daily. From alopecia areata patients, peripheral blood was collected along with lesional scalp punch biopsies. PBMCs were separated by density centrifugation and stained for CD3, CD4 and CD8, after which CD4+ and CD8+ T cells were sorted on a FACSAria. Broader findings and caveats from the paper: Compared with normal scalp, lesional scalp, particularly in alopecia totalis/universalis, had higher clonality and more expanded CD8+ clones, which suggests antigenic drive. Compared with mice, TCR sequences shared between patients were less clear, possibly partly because of HLA diversity across the patient population. The treated cohort was small, with a single nonresponder, so links between baseline CD8+ expansion and response need larger studies. During tofacitinib treatment, many expanded lesional clones remained in scalp and blood, and this persistence may partly explain relapse after treatment is stopped. Unlike mouse skin, where gammadelta T cells dominate, normal human skin contains resident alphabeta T cells that get sequenced too, which complicates analysis of the scalp TCR repertoire. Tofacitinib significantly lowered scalp clonality and the number of expanded CD8+ clones among the top 100 scalp clones.

This clone appeared once. Its cognate antigen has yet to be identified. Base qualities are not at hand, and no much larger clone is one base apart. This clonotype was obtained from a human donor with alopecia areata. The chain is assembled from TRBV10-3 and TRBJ2-2, and perhaps TRBD1 as D gene, on 6 matching bases. Material: CD4+ T cells sorted from blood, obtained at week 24, from a patient treated with tofacitinib. The CDR3: CAISLRDIRAGELFF. The DNA is TGTGCCATCAGCTTACGGGACATAAGGGCCGGGGAGCTGTTTTTT.